These 9 T cell receptor beta chains share one sample of origin, sequenced in a study of neurological immune-mediated disorders. TCRdb re-analysed the 5' RACE reads in MiXCR, keeping a single row per CDR3 protein. The data hold approximately 51,000 distinct CDR3 sequences, with around 3.4% observed a single time. Sequences were obtained from PBMCs. The receptors shown here come from a man aged 40-49 years with multiple sclerosis.

With regard to this clonotype: The germline gene is not matched at one end of the junction; a read error may be the cause. CDR3 sequence (DNA): TGTGCCAGTGGACAGGGGCACGGAGAGGCACCCCTCAACTTT. Amino acid sequence: CASGQGHGEAPLNF. The genes are TRBV3-1 and TRBJ1-6; 9 nucleotides match TRBD1. The CDR3 totals 14 residues. Germline CDR1 and CDR2: LGHDT and YNNKEL (reference sequence).

The chain couples TRBV19 to TRBJ1-2; 10 bases map to TRBD1. The CDR3 runs to 15 residues. Looked up from germline, CDR1 is LNHDA and CDR2 is SQIVND (reference sequence). V lost 5 bases and J lost 0; bases outside the gene matches: 3. This CDR3 is CASSLDRGTNYGYTF. The DNA for the CDR3 is TGTGCCAGTAGTCTGGACAGGGGGACTAACTATGGCTACACCTTC. The full variable domain, with the rest looked up from reference TRBV19 and TRBJ1-2, is DGGITQSPKYLFRKEGQNVTLSCEQNLNHDAMYWYRQDPGQGLRLIYYSQIVNDFQKGDIAEGYSVSREKKESFPLTVTSAQKNPTAFYLCASSLDRGTNYGYTFGSGTRLTVV.

This clonotype was seen repeatedly, ten times or more. The chain links TRBV12-3 or TRBV12-4 to TRBJ1-5; 7 bases match TRBD1. The CDR3 totals 16 residues. V lost 7 bases to trimming and J lost 6 bases; unmatched junction nucleotides: 15. Here the CDR3 reads CASTITGRGHGQPQHF. The CDR3 DNA reads as TGTGCCAGCACTATCACCGGAAGGGGGCATGGTCAGCCCCAGCATTTT.

This clonotype was recorded at least ten times. The V call is TRBV18, the J call TRBJ2-5; tentatively, D is TRBD1 (6 bases). CDR3 length: 13 amino acids. Trimming left V 1 base short and J 5 bases short, with 8 bases between. Germline-derived CDR1 and CDR2 are KGHSH and LQKENI. For the CDR3, the DNA is TGTGCCAGCTCACCACACAGGGAGGAGACCCAGTACTTC. Residues: CASSPHREETQYF.

This clonotype was seen ten or more times. The V gene is TRBV20-1, the J gene TRBJ2-5; D is perhaps TRBD1 (5 bases). In germline, CDR1 is DFQATT, CDR2 SNEGSKA (reference sequence). This CDR3 region has 14 residues. The germline V and J ends were trimmed by 6 bases and 5 bases, with 19 bases remaining between them. Here the CDR3 DNA reads TGCAGTGCGGACCCTGACAGTTCAGGGGAGACCCAGTACTTC. This encodes CSADPDSSGETQYF.

V and J are TRBV10-2 and TRBJ1-5, with D perhaps matching TRBD1 (5 bases). Germline CDR1 reads WSHSY; CDR2 reads SAAADI. The ends were cut back, 4 bases at V and 4 bases at J, with 11 bases in the middle. This CDR3 has 14 residues. The CDR3 loop reads CASSADRPNQPQHF. The CDR3 region has the DNA TGCGCCAGCAGTGCAGACAGACCTAATCAGCCCCAGCATTTT.

This clonotype was seen repeatedly, ten times or more. The chain links TRBV20-1 to TRBJ2-5; D may be TRBD1 (6 bases). The CDR3 runs 14 residues. The germline V and J ends were trimmed by 2 bases and 1 base, with 11 bases remaining between them. Germline CDR1 is DFQATT and CDR2 is SNEGSKA (reference sequence). This CDR3 reads CSARIAGVQETQYF. In DNA, the CDR3 is TGCAGTGCTAGAATAGCAGGGGTCCAAGAGACCCAGTACTTC.

This clonotype came up many times. This chain uses TRBV20-1 with TRBJ2-3; D possibly matches TRBD1 or TRBD2 (5 bases each). Looked up from germline, CDR1 is DFQATT and CDR2 is SNEGSKA (reference sequence). V was trimmed by 5 bases and J by 0 bases, leaving 12 bases between them. This CDR3 spans 14 amino acids. CDR3 protein: CSARRDPSTDTQYF. CDR3 nucleotides: TGCAGTGCTCGCCGGGACCCTAGCACAGATACGCAGTATTTT.

This clonotype was counted ten times or more. The genes are TRBV5-5 and TRBJ1-1, with no clear D. Germline-derived CDR1 and CDR2 are SGHKS and YYEKEE (reference sequence). V lost 1 base and J lost 9, with 13 bases in between. CDR3 length: 13 residues. CDR3 nucleotide sequence: TGTGCCAGCAGCTTGACCTCTTCTGATAAAGCTTTCTTT. This sequence encodes CASSLTSSDKAFF.